This entry features one T cell receptor (beta chain) sequence. The antigen is unknown. This specimen comes from a study of T cells expressing NK-cell markers. Making the TCR beta cDNA relied on 5'RACE template switching with UMIs. TCRdb re-called the 5' RACE reads and gives one entry per CDR3 protein, without DNA. Across 350,000 to 500,000 distinct CDR3 sequences, the top ten clones capture roughly 8% of the sample. Study conclusions and caveats: Whether expanded NKG2C+ T cell clones were HCMV-specific remained unclear.

The specimen was blood T cells: a sorted CD56 or NKG2C T cell subset, CD4+ or CD8+ T cells, or bulk PBMC T cells (not recorded which). This clonotype originated in a woman aged 18-69 years in good health.

The CDR3 spells CASSQERTDEQYF. This rearrangement joins TRBV4-2 to TRBJ2-7. Germline CDR1 and CDR2: LGHNA and YNFKEQ. The CDR3 extends over 13 amino acids.